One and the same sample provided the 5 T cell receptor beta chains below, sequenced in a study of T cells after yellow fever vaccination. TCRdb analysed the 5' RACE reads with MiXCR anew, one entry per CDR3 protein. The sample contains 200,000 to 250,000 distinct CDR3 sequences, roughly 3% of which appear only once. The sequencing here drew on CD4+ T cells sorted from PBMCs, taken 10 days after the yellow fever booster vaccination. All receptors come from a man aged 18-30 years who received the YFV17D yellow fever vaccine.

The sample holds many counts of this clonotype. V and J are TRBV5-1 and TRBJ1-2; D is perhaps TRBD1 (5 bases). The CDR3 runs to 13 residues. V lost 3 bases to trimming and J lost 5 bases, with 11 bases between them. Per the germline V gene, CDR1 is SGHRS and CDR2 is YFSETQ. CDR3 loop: CASSSLREYGYTF. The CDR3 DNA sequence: TGCGCCAGCAGCTCCCTCAGGGAATATGGCTACACCTTC.

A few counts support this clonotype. CDR3 sequence (DNA): TGTGCCAGCAGCCAAGAAAGCGTTTCCTACAATGAGCAGTTCTTC. Translated, it gives CASSQESVSYNEQFF. The gene calls are TRBV3-1 and TRBJ2-1; D gene ambiguous. Between the trimmed V and J ends, which lost 0 bases and 1 base, there was a span of 7 bases. Germline CDR1 LGHDT, CDR2 YNNKEL (reference sequence). The CDR3 loop spans 15 amino acids.

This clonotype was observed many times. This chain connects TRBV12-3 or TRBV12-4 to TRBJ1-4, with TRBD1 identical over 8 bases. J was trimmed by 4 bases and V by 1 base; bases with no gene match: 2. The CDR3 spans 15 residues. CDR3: CASSLVTGGNEKLFF. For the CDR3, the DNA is TGTGCCAGCAGTTTAGTTACAGGGGGTAATGAAAAACTGTTTTTT.

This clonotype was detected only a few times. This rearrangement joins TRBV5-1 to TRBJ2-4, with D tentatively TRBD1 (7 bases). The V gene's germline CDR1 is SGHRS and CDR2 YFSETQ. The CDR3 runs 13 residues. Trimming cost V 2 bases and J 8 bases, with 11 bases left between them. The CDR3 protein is CASSFSRGDIQYF. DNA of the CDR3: TGCGCCAGCAGCTTCTCCAGGGGGGACATTCAGTACTTC.

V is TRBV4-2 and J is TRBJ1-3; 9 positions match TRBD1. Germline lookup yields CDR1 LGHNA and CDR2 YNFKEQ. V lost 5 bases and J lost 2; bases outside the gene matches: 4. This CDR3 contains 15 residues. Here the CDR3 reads CASSTRTGAGNTIYF. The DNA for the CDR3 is TGTGCCAGCAGCACCCGGACAGGGGCTGGAAACACCATATATTTT.